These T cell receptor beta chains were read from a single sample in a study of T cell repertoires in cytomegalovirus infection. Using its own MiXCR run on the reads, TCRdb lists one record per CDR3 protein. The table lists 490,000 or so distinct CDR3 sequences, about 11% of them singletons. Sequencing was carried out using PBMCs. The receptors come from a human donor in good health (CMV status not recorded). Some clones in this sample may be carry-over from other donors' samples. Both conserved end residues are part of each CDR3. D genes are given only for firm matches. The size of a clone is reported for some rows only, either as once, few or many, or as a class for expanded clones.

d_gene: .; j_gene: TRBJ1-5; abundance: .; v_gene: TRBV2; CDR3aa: CASGRGDYQPQHF; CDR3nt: TGTGCCAGCGGCCGGGGGGACTATCAGCCCCAGCATTTT
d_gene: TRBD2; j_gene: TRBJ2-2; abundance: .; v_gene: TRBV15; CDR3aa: CATSPRGTSGSSGELFF; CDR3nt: TGTGCCACCAGCCCCCGGGGGACTAGCGGGAGCTCCGGGGAGCTGTTTTTT
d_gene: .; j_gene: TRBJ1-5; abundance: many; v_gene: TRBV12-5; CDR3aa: CASALGQSSNQPQHF; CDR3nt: TGTGCTAGTGCCCTTGGACAGTCGAGCAATCAGCCCCAGCATTTT
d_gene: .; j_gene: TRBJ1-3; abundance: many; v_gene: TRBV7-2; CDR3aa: CASIDPGRNSGNTIYF; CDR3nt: TGTGCCAGCATCGACCCCGGGAGAAACTCTGGAAACACCATATATTTT
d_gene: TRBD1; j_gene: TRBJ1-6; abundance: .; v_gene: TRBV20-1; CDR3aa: CSARGTGTDNSPLHF; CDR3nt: TGCAGTGCTAGAGGGACAGGGACGGATAATTCACCCCTCCACTTT
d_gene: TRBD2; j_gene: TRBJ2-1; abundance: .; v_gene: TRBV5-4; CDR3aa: CASSGGGSYNEQFF; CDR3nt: TGTGCCAGCTCGGGGGGAGGCTCCTACAATGAGCAGTTCTTC
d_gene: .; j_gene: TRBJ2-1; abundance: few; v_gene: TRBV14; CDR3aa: CASSHRGTYSYNEQFF; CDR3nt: TGTGCCAGCAGCCATAGAGGGACCTACTCCTACAATGAGCAGTTCTTC